The 24 T cell receptor beta chains below were found in one sample sequenced in a study of T cells in Graves' hyperthyroidism and ophthalmopathy. Authors of the study amplified TCR beta CDR3 regions from RNA transcripts. A first-round RT-PCR of the TCR CDR3 used the HTBI primer set. From the multiplex PCR reads, TCRdb called clonotypes with MiXCR, one entry per CDR3 protein. The sample carries around 240,000 distinct CDR3 sequences, over 15% recorded once. Material: blood. These receptors all come from a woman aged 18 to 35 with Graves' ophthalmopathy.

This clonotype has at least ten counts. The V and J genes are TRBV19 and TRBJ2-7, with D uncertain. This CDR3 region has 14 residues. Germline V gene sequence: CDR1 LNHDA, CDR2 SQIVND (reference sequence). Trimming cost V 1 base and J 0 bases, with 7 bases left between them. This CDR3 reads CASSIVDDSYEQYF. The CDR3 region has the DNA TGTGCCAGTAGTATAGTCGACGACTCCTACGAGCAGTACTTC. The full variable domain, its missing parts supplied by reference TRBV19 and TRBJ2-7, is DGGITQSPKYLFRKEGQNVTLSCEQNLNHDAMYWYRQDPGQGLRLIYYSQIVNDFQKGDIAEGYSVSREKKESFPLTVTSAQKNPTAFYLCASSIVDDSYEQYFGPGTRLTVT.

This clonotype turned up a few times. The chain uses TRBV15 and TRBJ2-5, with D uncertain. Looked up from germline, CDR1 is LNHNV and CDR2 is YYDKDF (reference sequence). Trimming left V 1 base short and J 0 bases short, with 3 bases between. There are 13 residues in the CDR3. DNA of the CDR3: TGTGCCACCAGCAGAGCTGACCAAGAGACCCAGTACTTC. Protein product: CATSRADQETQYF.

The table lists this clonotype with many counts. This chain joins TRBV4-3 and TRBJ2-1; 10 bases fit TRBD2. Germline trimming cut 5 bases from V and 7 bases from J; bases unmatched to any gene: 8. The germline V gene has CDR1 LGHNA and CDR2 YSLEER. CDR3 size: 15 residues. CDR3 region: CASSRGLAEGNEQFF. The CDR3, as DNA: TGCGCCAGCAGCAGAGGACTAGCGGAGGGGAATGAGCAGTTCTTC.

There are many counts of this clonotype. The V gene is TRBV12-3 or TRBV12-4, the J gene TRBJ2-4, with a weak D call TRBD2 (6 bases). This CDR3 is built from 17 residues. V lost 2 bases to trimming and J lost 1 base, with 15 bases between them. The CDR3 sequence: CASSLIRGRKAKNIQYF. In DNA, the CDR3 is TGTGCCAGCAGTTTAATCCGAGGGAGGAAGGCCAAAAACATTCAGTACTTC.

This clonotype came up many times. V is TRBV15 and J is TRBJ2-1; D is uncertain. CDR1 is LNHNV, CDR2 YYDKDF, per germline (reference sequence). This CDR3 is 14 amino acids long. Trimming removed 1 base from V and 5 bases from J, with 9 bases in between. The CDR3 DNA follows: TGTGCCACCAGCAGAGGGGCGGCCCACAATGAGCAGTTCTTC. Translation gives CATSRGAAHNEQFF.

As regards this clonotype: The junction does not match germline at one end; this may be a read error. The chain joins TRBV3-1 to TRBJ2-5; 11 bases align to TRBD1. The germline gives CDR1 LGHDT, CDR2 YNNKEL (reference sequence). This CDR3 is built from 14 residues. CDR3 sequence reads: CASSQDPRTGGLDF. CDR3 bases: TGTGCCAGCAGCCAAGATCCGCGGACAGGGGGCCTCGACTTC.

This clonotype was detected many times. This chain links TRBV12-3 or TRBV12-4 with TRBJ1-1; TRBD1 is a possible D gene (5 bases). CDR3 length: 15 residues. V was clipped by 1 base and J by 5 bases, with 14 bases between them. The CDR3 DNA reads as TGTGCCAGCAGTTTAGTTACAGGTGGGTGGACTGAAGCTTTCTTT. It yields the protein CASSLVTGGWTEAFF.

There are many counts of this clonotype. The chain recombines TRBV3-1 with TRBJ2-5; 10 positions agree with TRBD2. V shed 0 bases and J 0 bases; nucleotides not matched to a gene: 4. This CDR3 has 17 residues. Germline V CDR1 and CDR2: LGHDT, YNNKEL (reference sequence). For the CDR3, the DNA is TGTGCCAGCAGCCAAGATTTTCTAGCGGGGGACCAAGAGACCCAGTACTTC. Translation: CASSQDFLAGDQETQYF.

This clonotype has a count of ten or more. The gene calls are TRBV28 and TRBJ2-7, with TRBD1 matching 9 bases. CDR3 length: 15 amino acids. Germline values: CDR1 MDHEN, CDR2 SYDVKM. The V segment lost 2 bases and the J segment 3 bases; nucleotides outside the gene matches: 5. The CDR3 spells CASSLGDRVYYEQYF. For the CDR3, the DNA is TGTGCCAGCAGTTTAGGGGACAGGGTCTACTACGAGCAGTACTTC.

This clonotype was seen repeatedly, ten times or more. The rearrangement uses TRBV28 and TRBJ2-2; D remains unclear. The CDR3 is made up of 12 amino acids. Germline CDR1 and CDR2: MDHEN and SYDVKM. DNA for the CDR3: TGTGCAAAACGAGGGAACACCGGGGAGCTGTTTTTT. Translating it yields CAKRGNTGELFF.

This clonotype has at least ten counts. CDR3: CASSLRSIQGGSYNEQFF. CDR3 nucleotide sequence: TGTGCCAGCAGCTTACGCTCAATTCAGGGGGGATCCTACAATGAGCAGTTCTTC. The chain couples TRBV11-1 to TRBJ2-1; D is possibly TRBD1 (7 bases). The CDR3 has 18 residues. Trimming removed 2 bases at V and 1 base at J, with 18 bases between. Germline V CDR1 and CDR2: SGHAT, FQDESV (reference sequence).

Ten or more counts support this clonotype. The rearrangement joins TRBV18 to TRBJ1-6, with D uncertain. The germline gives CDR1 KGHSH, CDR2 LQKENI. V gave up 3 bases and J gave up 9 bases, with 18 bases separating them. There are 16 residues in the CDR3. The CDR3 coding sequence is TGTGCCAGCTCACCCTTGGAGGCCCACGTCGGTTCACCCCTCCACTTT. Amino acids: CASSPLEAHVGSPLHF.

This clonotype was recorded at least ten times. This chain joins TRBV28 and TRBJ2-7, with D perhaps being TRBD1 or TRBD2 (5 bases each). V was pared by 2 bases and J by 5 bases, with 7 bases between. The CDR3 has 12 residues. Germline assignment: CDR1 MDHEN and CDR2 SYDVKM. The CDR3 bases are TGTGCCAGCAGTTTAAGGGACCACGAGCAGTACTTC. This translates into CASSLRDHEQYF.

This clonotype was counted at least ten times. The chain combines TRBV28 with TRBJ1-5; 11 nucleotides match TRBD1. Germline loops: CDR1 MDHEN, CDR2 SYDVKM. The CDR3 extends over 16 amino acids. V shed 3 bases and J 7 bases; nucleotides not matched to a gene: 8. The CDR3 loop is CASSFGTGGSRQPQHF. The CDR3 bases are TGTGCCAGCAGTTTCGGGACAGGGGGAAGTCGGCAGCCCCAGCATTTT.

This clonotype was seen a few times. The gene calls are TRBV14 and TRBJ2-7; tentatively, D is TRBD1 (7 bases). Germline V gene sequence: CDR1 SGHDN, CDR2 FVKESK. CDR3 length: 14 amino acids. The V and J ends lost 4 bases and 2 bases respectively, with 12 bases between them. The CDR3 region has the DNA TGTGCCAGCAGCCGGCGGGACAGAACCTACGAGCAGTACTTC. Its translation is CASSRRDRTYEQYF.

This clonotype has ten or more counts. The chain has TRBV6-1 and TRBJ1-2; D is undetermined. The ends were cut back, 5 bases at V and 6 bases at J, with 13 bases in the middle. The V gene's germline CDR1 is MNHNS and CDR2 SASEGT. The CDR3 consists of 13 residues. Written as DNA, the CDR3 is TGTGCCAGCAGTTATAAGACTACCGATGGCTACACCTTC. Amino acid sequence: CASSYKTTDGYTF.

This clonotype has ten or more counts. The chain carries TRBV6-2 or TRBV6-3 and TRBJ2-3; 9 bases fit TRBD2. CDR1 and CDR2 (germline): MNHEY, SVGEGT. The CDR3 runs to 20 residues. The ends lost 0 bases at V and 3 bases at J; junction bases unmatched: 16. CDR3 sequence (DNA): TGTGCCAGCAGTTACTCGTGGGGGCATAGCGGGGGCCTGCGAACAGATACGCAGTATTTT. Protein product: CASSYSWGHSGGLRTDTQYF.

This clonotype was observed at least ten times. The chain uses TRBV5-1 and TRBJ2-1, with 7 bases that match TRBD1. CDR3 size: 15 residues. After removal of 7 bases from V and 1 base from J, the junction contained 8 bases not matched to a gene. Germline V CDR1 and CDR2: SGHRS, YFSETQ. CDR3 amino acids: CASAATGQSYNEQFF. As DNA, the CDR3 is TGCGCCAGCGCAGCAACGGGACAGTCCTACAATGAGCAGTTCTTC.

This clonotype was seen repeatedly, ten times or more. The genes are TRBV9 and TRBJ2-5; possibly TRBD1 for D (6 bases). The length of the CDR3 is 15 residues. V dropped 5 bases and J dropped 3 bases, with 17 bases sitting between them. Germline assignment: CDR1 SGDLS and CDR2 YYNGEE. CDR3 sequence: CASSQVGTPEETQYF. CDR3 bases: TGTGCCAGCAGTCAAGTCGGGACACCTGAAGAGACCCAGTACTTC.

This clonotype appeared many times. The chain couples TRBV12-3 or TRBV12-4 to TRBJ1-1; weak D call: TRBD1 (5 bases). The CDR3 is made up of 13 amino acids. V lost 2 bases to trimming and J lost 8 bases, with 12 bases between them. The DNA of the CDR3 is TGTGCCAGCAGTTTACGCAGGGTAGGGGAAGCTTTCTTT. Its translation: CASSLRRVGEAFF.

V is TRBV4-1 and J is TRBJ1-6; no clear D. The V end lost 0 bases, the J end lost 4 bases, and 7 bases lay between the germline ends. This CDR3 region has 15 residues. Germline CDR1 MGHRA, CDR2 YSYEKL. CDR3 sequence reads: CASSQDIGYNSPLHF. The CDR3 coding sequence is TGCGCCAGCAGCCAAGATATCGGTTATAATTCACCCCTCCACTTT.

Many counts were recorded for this clonotype. The V call is TRBV3-1, the J call TRBJ2-1; the D gene could be TRBD1 or TRBD2 (5 bases each). The germline gives CDR1 LGHDT, CDR2 YNNKEL (reference sequence). This CDR3 has 13 amino acids. The V end lost 7 bases, the J end lost 7 bases, and 14 bases lay between the germline ends. DNA of the CDR3: TGTGCCAGCACTCAGACCTGGGGGAATGAGCAGTTCTTC. As protein: CASTQTWGNEQFF.

This clonotype turned up a few times. The chain couples TRBV20-1 to TRBJ2-5; D not resolved. This CDR3 has 14 residues. V gave up 0 bases and J gave up 4 bases, with 12 bases separating them. Germline loops: CDR1 DFQATT, CDR2 SNEGSKA (reference sequence). CDR3 sequence (DNA): TGCAGTGCTAGAGATTACGAGGTCTCAGAGACCCAGTACTTC. This sequence encodes CSARDYEVSETQYF.

This clonotype was detected ten times or more. CDR3 loop: CASSLSLSGNTEAFF. For the CDR3, the DNA is TGTGCCAGCAGCCTTAGTCTCAGCGGGAACACTGAAGCTTTCTTT. The chain employs TRBV14 and TRBJ1-1; the D is unclear. V was shortened by 4 bases and J by 1 base, with 13 bases between the two germline ends. This CDR3 is 15 amino acids long. Per germline, CDR1 SGHDN and CDR2 FVKESK. The full variable domain, completed using reference TRBV14 and TRBJ1-1, is EAGVTQFPSHSVIEKGQTVTLRCDPISGHDNLYWYRRVMGKEIKFLLHFVKESKQDESGMPNNRFLAERTGGTYSTLKVQPAELEDSGVYFCASSLSLSGNTEAFFGQGTRLTVV.